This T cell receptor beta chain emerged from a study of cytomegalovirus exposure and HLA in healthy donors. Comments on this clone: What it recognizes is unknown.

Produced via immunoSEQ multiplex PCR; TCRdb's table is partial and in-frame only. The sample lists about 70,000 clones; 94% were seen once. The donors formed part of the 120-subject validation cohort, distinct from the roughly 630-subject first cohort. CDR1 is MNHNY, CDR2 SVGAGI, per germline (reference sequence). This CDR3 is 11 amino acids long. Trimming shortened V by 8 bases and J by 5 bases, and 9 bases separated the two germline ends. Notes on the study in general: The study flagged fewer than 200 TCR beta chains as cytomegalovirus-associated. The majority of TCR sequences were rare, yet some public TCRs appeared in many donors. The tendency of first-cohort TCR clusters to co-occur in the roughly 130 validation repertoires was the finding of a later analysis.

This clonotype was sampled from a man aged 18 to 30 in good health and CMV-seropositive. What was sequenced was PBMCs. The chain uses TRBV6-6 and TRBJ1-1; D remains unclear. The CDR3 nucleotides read TGTGCCAGCCGAAGGGAGACTGAAGCTTTCTTT. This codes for CASRRETEAFF.